The present entry profiles one T cell receptor beta chain with its context. This clone was recorded a few times. Its antigen is still unknown. No much larger clonotype is one base removed from it; base qualities were not supplied. Distinct nucleotide sequences in the sample also encode this CDR3. The data belong to a study of cytomegalovirus exposure and HLA in healthy donors (dated by TCRdb to the late 2010s). A note on the overall study: According to an earlier analysis of a few hundred of the donors, about 179 million T cells yielded 90 million to 130 million unique TCR beta sequences and about 300 Gb of sequence data. An early release covering roughly 640 HLA-typed donors comprised about 290 gigabases of sequencing data and 65 million to 100 million unique TCR sequences. Of the approximately 370 genotyped donors, 75% to 85% were placed in the genetic ancestry cluster associated with self-reported Caucasian donors. The study aimed to test whether cataloging public T cell receptors could reveal signatures of past pathogen exposure. Using immunosequencing, the study profiled T cell repertoires from about 610 subjects and related those repertoires to cytomegalovirus serostatus. A separate validation cohort of some 130 different subjects was used in addition to the approximately 670-subject first cohort. To predict cytomegalovirus infection status, the study brought together high-throughput TCR immunosequencing, statistical association of individual TCRs with disease status, and machine learning. A later analysis re-examined previously published TCR beta repertoires from just over 650 donors and added high-resolution HLA genotyping to investigate patterns of TCR occurrence. In the later analysis, no new phenotypic data were used to find candidate immune exposures; instead, reliance was placed on TCR beta sequences and their occurrence across donors. In an earlier analysis of more than 550 of the donors, high-throughput TCR beta sequencing was used to judge whether each TCR beta V gene segment behaved as functional or pseudogenic. Donor age, sex, ethnicity and CMV serostatus were compiled alongside the repertoire data. A later genetic analysis took genome-wide SNP genotypes for about 55% of the 666 donors and used that subset as a discovery cohort. Every discovery cohort repertoire had been produced on one sequencing platform. Both class I and class II loci were covered by HLA typing, at four-digit resolution. The number of typed donors differed by locus: roughly 620-640 for A, B, C, DRB1 and DQB1; 500 to 550 for DQA1; around 580 for DPA1; and around 470 for DPB1. Four to six DR-DQ haplotypes were handled as single units for association and clustering, since linkage in the cohort was strong. On average, 235,054 unique TCR beta nucleotide sequences were sequenced per donor among more than 350 genotyped donors of the cohort, with roughly 18% of those sequences being non-productive.

Trimming accounts for 5 bases at V and 4 bases at J, while the number of junction bases matched to no gene is 9. Reading from cysteine to phenylalanine, the CDR3 counts 17 amino acids. CDR3 DNA only is kept here, 51 bases in frame from base 1. The germline V gene (reference sequence) supplies CDR1 LNHNV and CDR2 YYDKDF. Overall results and qualifications from the work: Because counts were too low, about 18 rarely observed V segments, including chromosome 9 orphons, were left out of the earlier analysis of roughly 600 of the donors. It was suggested by the authors that the approach could potentially be generalized to other disease states and immunological phenotypes. The classifier was reported to diagnose cytomegalovirus status with high specificity and sensitivity in both the original cohort and the validation cohort. A later genetic analysis reported fewer N-insertions in productive TCRs among donors in an Asian-associated ancestry cluster than the roughly 690-donor mean. In an earlier analysis of 500 to 650 of the donors, most TCR beta V segments appeared in productive rearrangements about 87% or about 30% of the time, broadly matching IMGT annotations. Assigning TCR associations to individual alleles was difficult when HLA alleles, especially DR and DQ, strongly co-occurred. According to a later analysis, most CMV-associated TCR beta chains appeared to be HLA-restricted, and the HLA associations seemed to be driven largely by CMV exposure. A further reported finding was that TCR beta sequences accurately predicted the HLA-A and HLA-B alleles for most subjects in the first cohort. A cluster of highly shared sequence variants was judged likely to represent a technical artifact of the sequencing pipeline. Compared with equally common non-associated chains, HLA-associated TCR beta chains in a later analysis were more clonally expanded and had lower generation probabilities. A total of 150 to 200 TCR beta chains were listed by the study as associated with cytomegalovirus. In a later genetic analysis, a missense DCLRE1C variant was associated with V-gene and J-gene trimming of TCR beta chains, and the association was replicated in an independent cohort. Immune exposure information for the cohort was limited to CMV serostatus. According to a later analysis, TCR association rates differed among HLA loci, with DRB1 alleles showing the most associated TCRs and HLA-C alleles showing the fewest. A later analysis associated 16,951 TCR beta sequences with specific HLA alleles at a false discovery rate of 0.05. A later analysis reported that several top co-occurrence clusters appeared linked to parvovirus B19, influenza, CMV and Epstein-Barr virus. Because HLA typing was missing for some donors at each locus, association tests included only the typed subset. Some IMGT-functional V segments, including TRBV6-2 and TRBV6-3, could not be distinguished by the 87-base-pair reads and were therefore excluded. While some public TCRs were present in many individuals, most TCR sequences turned up only very rarely across donors. Three of the identified cytomegalovirus-associated TCR beta chains were confirmed in vitro to be specific for cytomegalovirus antigens. This cohort had only TCR beta chains sequenced, and the lack of alpha or paired-chain data limited which features could be detected. Presence/absence analyses assumed roughly uniform sequencing depth across donors, an assumption that may not hold. Linkage disequilibrium might explain the correlated functional status among segregating V segments, but an unknown experimental factor could not be ruled out.

Libraries were prepared through the immunoSEQ multiplex PCR assay. The multiplex PCR relied on a mix of 60 forward primers for TCR Vbeta segments and 13 reverse primers for TCR Jbeta segments. Amplification of the CDR3 region of rearranged TCR beta genes was performed with a multiplex PCR assay on genomic DNA. The Illumina HiSeq System was used to sequence the amplified TCR beta libraries as 87-base-pair reads. Regarding the original processing steps: A later analysis counted approximately 74 million unique TCR beta chains across the 666 repertoires, and some 11 million of these chains were shared by at least two donors. To remove PCR and sequencing errors, raw reads were error-corrected and collapsed into unique sequences using a nearest-neighbor algorithm that merged closely related sequences. Alignment of CDR3 sequences to IMGT reference sequences was used to assign V, D and J gene segments. Each retained sequence needed at least a six-nucleotide match to both a V gene segment and a J gene segment. A rearrangement was called productive if the CDR3 had no stop codons and remained in frame with V and J, and every other rearrangement was called non-productive. Following IMGT convention, CDR3 was defined as the stretch from the second conserved V-encoded cysteine to the conserved J-encoded phenylalanine. In an earlier analysis of 587 of the donors, sequences lacking an unambiguous match to a single V gene segment were excluded. In an earlier analysis of 587 of the donors, V segments were called functional above 56.7% productive rearrangements and were called segregating when the between-donor standard deviation exceeded 5%. A statistical classification framework was developed to diagnose cytomegalovirus status using the catalog of TCR beta chain sequences. A later analysis assigned V and J genes by comparing TCR nucleotide sequences with IMGT/GENE-DB human TR gene sequences. Using the TCRdist pipeline, a later analysis assigned CDR3 sequences along with most-parsimonious VDJ recombination scenarios. In a later analysis, each TCR beta chain was defined by its CDR3 amino acid sequence together with its V-gene family, and reads without a unique V-gene family were excluded. To address suspected cross-contamination and a sequencing artifact, a later analysis removed approximately 600 highly shared, low-generation-probability nucleotide sequences. In a later analysis, a clonal expansion index for each public chain was calculated from normalized within-repertoire ranks of inferred template counts. Generation probabilities in a later analysis came from a VDJ recombination model fitted to out-of-frame rearrangements, and those results were checked against IGoR. Hypergeometric tests were used in a later analysis to score TCR-TCR, TCR-HLA and TCR-CMV co-occurrence, with a repertoire-size bias correction applied to the TCR pairs. To estimate false discovery rates, a later analysis permuted the HLA or CMV assignments 20 times. In a later analysis, co-occurring TCRs were grouped using DBSCAN, with TCRdist sequence similarity added in when clustering inside HLA-allele-positive subsets. For co-occurrence clustering, repertoires with fewer than 30,000 or more than 120,000 public chains were excluded, along with roughly five repertoires with anomalous nucleotide sharing. Drawn from immuneACCESS, this table holds only the in-frame rearrangements with V and J called that TCRdb kept. Clones are partly lost; checked studies trace under half to an unresolved V gene and leave the rest unexplained. The DNA was the basis for D and trimming; V, J and clone size are from that table. This sample is represented by some 120,000 clones; about 70% of them were singletons. The ten largest clones take up roughly 8.7% of the sample.

The cohort consisted of 666 healthy bone marrow donors. At the time of sampling, all cohort members were nominally healthy, though unrecorded immune exposures were likely present. The donor was CMV seropositive and belonged to the group of 250 to 300 seropositive cohort members. Each donor provided a peripheral blood sample, and peripheral blood mononuclear cells were used for TCR beta sequencing. Genomic DNA was extracted from the blood cell samples with the Qiagen DNeasy Blood Extraction Kit. Sample: PBMCs. The receptor chain draws on TRBV15 and TRBJ2-5; 14 central nucleotides agree with TRBD2. The TCR was taken from a man aged 25-45 years in good health and CMV-seropositive. The CDR3 corresponds to CATSLKGLAGDGETQYF. The DNA reads as follows: TGTGCCACCAGCTTGAAGGGACTAGCGGGAGACGGAGAGACCCAGTACTTC.